The 20 T cell receptor beta chains below all came from one sample that was sequenced in a study of blood T cell repertoires in COVID-19 (dated by TCRdb to between 2020 and 2021). Library creation used the immunoSEQ multiplex PCR assay. Sourced from immuneACCESS, this table was stored by TCRdb with only in-frame sequences that have V and J called. A share of the clones is absent; for the studies checked, an unresolved V gene accounts for under half, and the remainder has no known explanation. This sample lists around 130,000 clones; 84% were detected once. The ten largest clones represent under 1.5% of the sample. The sequencing sample was made of peripheral blood. All receptors come from a man aged 55 to 70 with acute or convalescent COVID-19.

This clone appeared once. This chain connects TRBV6-5 to TRBJ1-1; TRBD1 might be the D (6 bases). Germline V CDR1 and CDR2: MNHEY, SVGAGI. The CDR3 spans 12 residues. V dropped 8 bases and J dropped 11 bases, with 18 bases sitting between them. CDR3 nucleotides: TGTGCCAGCCACGCGGGGGGCGCGTTGGCTTTCTTT. Its protein is CASHAGGALAFF.

The rearrangement joins TRBV5-8 to TRBJ1-2; D unclear. Germline CDR1 SGHTS, CDR2 YDEGEE. Between the trimmed V and J ends, which lost 0 bases and 4 bases, there was a span of 7 bases. The CDR3 is 13 residues long. In nucleotides, the CDR3 is TGTGCCAGCAGCTTGGATGGTAGCTATGGCTACACCTTC. As protein: CASSLDGSYGYTF.

This chain joins TRBV5-1 and TRBJ1-3; no firm D call. V dropped 6 bases and J dropped 7 bases, with 11 bases sitting between them. This CDR3 contains 12 residues. From germline, CDR1 is SGHRS and CDR2 YFSETQ. As DNA, the CDR3 is TGCGCCAGCACGGATACCGGGAACACCATATATTTT. It translates to CASTDTGNTIYF.

The chain couples TRBV24-1 to TRBJ2-2, with 7 positions matching TRBD1. Looked up from germline, CDR1 is KGHDR and CDR2 is SFDVKD. V gave up 9 bases and J gave up 7 bases; unmatched junction bases: 10. This CDR3 has 14 residues. CDR3 sequence reads: CATQAGTAHGELFF. DNA for the CDR3: TGTGCCACCCAAGCCGGGACAGCCCACGGGGAGCTGTTTTTT.

J is TRBJ2-7 and V is TRBV30; TRBD2 matches 7 bases. With V trimmed by 3 bases and J by 0 bases, 8 bases remained unmatched. The CDR3 contains 15 residues. CDR1 GTSNPN and CDR2 SVGIG come from the germline V gene (reference sequence). This CDR3 is CAWRASGSHSYEQYF. The DNA for the CDR3 is TGTGCCTGGAGGGCTAGCGGTTCCCACTCCTACGAGCAGTACTTC.

This chain connects TRBV7-3 to TRBJ2-7; TRBD2 aligns across 8 bases. Germline lookup yields CDR1 SGHTA and CDR2 FQGTGA. J lost 7 bases, V lost 0 bases, and 8 bases had no gene match. The length of the CDR3 is 15 residues. This CDR3 is CASSLTGLGGREQYF. The CDR3 nucleotides read TGTGCCAGCAGCTTAACGGGACTAGGAGGGCGTGAGCAGTACTTC.

This clone occurred a few times. V usage is TRBV4-1 and J usage is TRBJ1-3; D perhaps matches TRBD1 (5 bases). Between the trimmed V and J ends, which lost 1 base and 2 bases, there was a span of 18 bases. The CDR3 extends over 18 amino acids. Germline values: CDR1 MGHRA, CDR2 YSYEKL. CDR3 region: CASSQGDFVGQAGNTIYF. For the CDR3, the DNA is TGCGCCAGCAGCCAAGGGGATTTTGTGGGGCAGGCTGGAAACACCATATATTTT.

The chain employs TRBV27 and TRBJ2-7; D might be TRBD1 (6 bases). This CDR3 has 14 amino acids. The V end was cut by 0 bases, the J end by 6 bases, with 12 bases between. CDR1 is MNHEY and CDR2 is SMNVEV in the germline V gene (reference sequence). CDR3 sequence: CASSLSLLGGEQYF. CDR3 coding DNA: TGTGCCAGCAGTTTATCGCTACTAGGGGGCGAGCAGTACTTC.

The chain's CDR3 is CASSLNDKQYF. DNA of the CDR3: TGCGCCAGCAGCTTGAATGACAAGCAGTATTTT. This chain uses TRBV5-1 with TRBJ2-3, with D unresolved. CDR1 and CDR2 from the germline V gene are SGHRS and YFSETQ. The length of the CDR3 is 11 residues. The germline V and J ends were trimmed by 1 base and 11 bases, with 8 bases remaining between them.

The chain couples TRBV28 to TRBJ1-5, with 7 bases aligning to TRBD1. The CDR3 has 16 amino acids. Trimming at V came to 6 bases and at J to 2 bases, leaving 10 bases not matched to a gene. Per germline, CDR1 MDHEN and CDR2 SYDVKM. The CDR3: CASRIQGKGGNQPQHF. The CDR3 nucleotides are TGTGCCAGCAGGATACAGGGGAAAGGCGGCAATCAGCCCCAGCATTTT.

In regard to this clone: Other DNA sequences in this specimen translate into the identical CDR3. The V gene is TRBV7-3, the J gene TRBJ2-2; weak D call: TRBD1 (6 bases). CDR3 size: 15 residues. Trimming left V 4 bases short and J 0 bases short, with 9 bases between. Per the germline V gene, CDR1 is SGHTA and CDR2 is FQGTGA. The CDR3 region is CASSSTGTNTGELFF. In DNA, the CDR3 is TGTGCCAGCAGCTCTACAGGGACGAACACCGGGGAGCTGTTTTTT. Variable domain in full (rest from reference TRBV7-3 and TRBJ2-2): GAGVSQTPSNKVTEKGKYVELRCDPISGHTALYWYRQSLGQGPEFLIYFQGTGAADDSGLPNDRFFAVRPEGSVSTLKIQRTERGDSAVYLCASSSTGTNTGELFFGEGSRLTVL.

J is TRBJ2-2 and V is TRBV10-1; TRBD1 agrees at 7 bases. The ends lost 3 bases at V and 0 bases at J; junction bases unmatched: 7. CDR3 length equals 17 residues. Germline V gene sequence: CDR1 WNHNN, CDR2 SYGVQD (reference sequence). CDR3 in amino acids: CASSDVRGYANTGELFF. In DNA, the CDR3 is TGCGCCAGCAGTGATGTCAGGGGGTACGCGAACACCGGGGAGCTGTTTTTT.

This chain uses TRBV18 with TRBJ1-4; 8 nucleotides agree with TRBD1. Unmatched junction bases numbered 2, after V lost 4 bases and J lost 7 bases. The length of the CDR3 is 13 residues. The germline CDR1 and CDR2 sequences are KGHSH and LQKENI. The CDR3 is CASSRQGTEKLFF. The CDR3 coding sequence is TGTGCCAGCTCACGACAGGGGACTGAAAAACTGTTTTTT.

CDR3 in amino acids: CASSYLTGAYEQYF. The CDR3 nucleotides are TGTGCCAGCAGTTACCTGACAGGGGCCTACGAGCAGTACTTC. The chain combines TRBV6-2 or TRBV6-3 with TRBJ2-7; 8 bases are shared with TRBD1. The V and J ends lost 2 bases and 2 bases, in that order; junction bases with no gene match: 2. The CDR3 has 14 amino acids. In germline, CDR1 is MNHEY, CDR2 SVGEGT.

The J gene is TRBJ2-1, the V gene TRBV7-2, with 9 bases identical to TRBD2. Unmatched junction bases numbered 14, after V lost 4 bases and J lost 10 bases. The CDR3 runs 16 residues. The germline gives CDR1 SGHTA, CDR2 FQGNSA. CDR3 residues: CASSSRQGGLAREQFF. The DNA for the CDR3 is TGTGCCAGCAGCTCAAGGCAGGGCGGACTAGCGCGGGAGCAGTTCTTC.

This clone occurred once. This sequence joins TRBV29-1 and TRBJ1-1; 7 nucleotides align to TRBD1. Germline V gene data show CDR1 as SQVTM and CDR2 as ANQGSEA. The CDR3 is 14 residues long. J was trimmed by 4 bases and V by 5 bases; bases with no gene match: 10. Here the CDR3 DNA reads TGCAGCGTTCGACACGGACAGGTTAGCACTGAAGCTTTCTTT. Its protein product is CSVRHGQVSTEAFF.

This rearrangement joins TRBV19 to TRBJ2-7, with 7 bases aligning to TRBD1. The germline gives CDR1 LNHDA, CDR2 SQIVND (reference sequence). CDR3 length: 15 amino acids. Trimming removed 3 bases from V and 0 bases from J; junction bases left unmatched: 5. CDR3 DNA sequence: TGTGCCAGTAGTATCGGGACAGACAGCTCCTACGAGCAGTACTTC. The encoded protein is CASSIGTDSSYEQYF.

V usage is TRBV5-1 and J usage is TRBJ2-5; 14 positions match TRBD2. The germline gives CDR1 SGHRS, CDR2 YFSETQ. The CDR3 covers 16 residues. V dropped 4 bases and J dropped 4; count of bases not matched to a gene: 6. CDR3 region: CASSLGTSGGPETQYF. For the CDR3, the DNA is TGCGCCAGCAGCCTAGGGACTAGCGGGGGCCCAGAGACCCAGTACTTC.

This chain uses TRBV12-5 with TRBJ2-1; D may be TRBD2 (6 bases). Germline assignment: CDR1 LGHNT and CDR2 FRNRAP. Trimming shortened V by 1 base and J by 6 bases, and 13 bases separated the two germline ends. The CDR3 runs 15 residues. Here the CDR3 DNA reads TGTGCTAGTGGTTTGGCCCTCACTAGCAGCAATGAGCAGTTCTTC. Its translation: CASGLALTSSNEQFF.

The V gene is TRBV5-6, the J gene TRBJ1-4; weak D call: TRBD1 (6 bases). This CDR3 comprises 15 residues. Germline CDR1 and CDR2: SGHDT and YYEEEE. V dropped 3 bases and J dropped 7 bases, with 16 bases sitting between them. The CDR3 here is CASSSLPGQSEKLFF. In nucleotides, the CDR3 is TGTGCCAGCAGCTCTCTTCCGGGACAATCTGAAAAACTGTTTTTT.